This TCR beta chain was found in a study of T cells expressing NK-cell markers. Whole-study context: Underlying the TCR beta repertoires were sorted CD3+CD56+NKG2C+, CD3+CD56+NKG2C- and CD3+CD56-NKG2C+ T cells. Within the sequenced cohort of eight donors, seven exhibited HCMV seropositivity and one was seronegative. General observations from the study: The contribution of dominant NKG2C+ clonotypes to CD8+ T cells in about 6 donors was roughly 1.0-7.5%.

There are 14 residues in the CDR3. The germline CDR1 and CDR2 sequences are SGHRS and YFSETQ. Researchers built TCR beta cDNA using 5'RACE template switching with UMIs. TCRdb reprocessed the 5' RACE reads and keeps a single row for each CDR3 protein, giving no DNA. The sample includes fewer than 400,000 distinct CDR3 sequences. Remarks on this clonotype: What it binds is not known.

The sequence came from a woman in her fifties or sixties in good health. Specimen: blood T cells: a sorted CD56 or NKG2C T cell subset, CD4+ or CD8+ T cells, or bulk PBMC T cells (not recorded which). The chain has TRBV5-1 and TRBJ2-5; absent DNA, TCRdb's TRBD2 call cannot be checked. CDR3: CASQRAPYQETQYF.